This TCR beta chain comes out of a study of blood T cell repertoires in COVID-19. V dropped 0 bases and J dropped 4 bases, with 16 bases sitting between them. The CDR3 covers 17 residues. Looked up from germline, CDR1 is SEHNR and CDR2 is FQNEAQ (reference sequence). Using immunoSEQ multiplex PCR, the repertoire was profiled, and TCRdb retains in-frame clones only, with some absent. The table includes about 64,000 clones, roughly 85% detected once. The sequence derives from a middle-aged man with acute or convalescent COVID-19. Specimen: peripheral blood. The chain couples TRBV7-9 to TRBJ1-3; D not resolved. This CDR3 reads CASSLATLAEMGNTIYF. The CDR3 DNA reads TGTGCCAGCAGCTTAGCAACTCTGGCGGAGATGGGAAACACCATATATTTT.